This TCR beta chain emerged from a study of T cells in Graves' hyperthyroidism and ophthalmopathy. Regarding the study as a whole: By a 13 V-J model, ophthalmopathy was set apart from stable hyperthyroidism.

Patients were excluded because of uncontrolled infection, other autoimmune disease, pregnancy or lactation. Orbital computed tomography and thyroid ultrasound, together with serum TRAb and thyroxine and clinical symptoms, were used for diagnoses. RNA transcripts gave rise to amplified TCR beta CDR3 regions. The HTBI primer set drove a first-round RT-PCR of the TCR CDR3. Using its own MiXCR run on the multiplex PCR reads, TCRdb lists one record per CDR3 protein. The repertoire has roughly 660,000 distinct CDR3 sequences, around a sixth of them found once; the top ten carry roughly 16%. The table lists this clonotype with many counts. Its antigen is currently unknown. The TCR comes from a man aged 45-65 years with Graves' hyperthyroidism. Sequenced sample: blood.

In DNA, the CDR3 is TGTGCCAGCAGCGTTGGGACTAGCGGGGGTTACGAGCAGTACTTC. It encodes CASSVGTSGGYEQYF. The chain is built from TRBV9 and TRBJ2-7, with 14 bases that match TRBD2. The CDR3 sequence is 15 residues long. The V and J ends lost 2 bases and 4 bases, in that order; junction bases with no gene match: 2. The germline V gene encodes CDR1 SGDLS and CDR2 YYNGEE.